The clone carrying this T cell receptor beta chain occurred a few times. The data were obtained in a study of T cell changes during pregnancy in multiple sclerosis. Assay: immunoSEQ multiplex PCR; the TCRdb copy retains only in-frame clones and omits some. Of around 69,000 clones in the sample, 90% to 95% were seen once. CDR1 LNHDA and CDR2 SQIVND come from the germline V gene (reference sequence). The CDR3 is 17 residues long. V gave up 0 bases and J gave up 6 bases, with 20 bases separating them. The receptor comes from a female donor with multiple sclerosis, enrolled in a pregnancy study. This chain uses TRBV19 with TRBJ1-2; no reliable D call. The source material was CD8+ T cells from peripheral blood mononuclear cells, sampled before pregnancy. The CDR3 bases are TGTGCCAGTAGTATAGAGCCTAAATTCGGGGATGTCAATGGCTACACCTTC. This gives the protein CASSIEPKFGDVNGYTF.